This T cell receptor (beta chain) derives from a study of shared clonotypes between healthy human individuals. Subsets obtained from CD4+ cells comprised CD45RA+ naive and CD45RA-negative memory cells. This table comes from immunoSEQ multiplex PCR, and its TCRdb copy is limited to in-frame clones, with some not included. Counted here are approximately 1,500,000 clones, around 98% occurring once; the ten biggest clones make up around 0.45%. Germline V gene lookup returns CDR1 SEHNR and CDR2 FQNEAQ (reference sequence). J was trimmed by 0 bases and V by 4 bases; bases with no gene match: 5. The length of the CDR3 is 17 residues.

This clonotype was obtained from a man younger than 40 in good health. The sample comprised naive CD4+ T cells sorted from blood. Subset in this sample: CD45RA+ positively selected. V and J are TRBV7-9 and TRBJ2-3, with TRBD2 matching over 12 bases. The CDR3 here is CASSYRTSGTSTDTQYF. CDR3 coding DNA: TGTGCCAGCAGCTACCGGACTAGCGGGACTAGCACAGATACGCAGTATTTT.